The 2 T cell receptor beta chains below were found in one sample sequenced in a study of T cell repertoires in cytomegalovirus infection. Their target antigens are unknown. MiXCR was run by TCRdb on the reads, yielding one entry per CDR3 protein. This table holds roughly 80,000 distinct CDR3 sequences, 20% to 30% found once. This specimen was CD8+ T cells from cultured PBMCs, taken from culture after CMV antigen stimulation. The source is a human donor in good health (CMV status not recorded). Some clones in this sample may be carry-over from other donors' samples.

This clonotype has more than one count but fewer than ten. This chain links TRBV7-9 with TRBJ2-2, with D possibly matching TRBD1 (5 bases). Trimming cost V 5 bases and J 1 base, with 14 bases left between them. CDR1 and CDR2 from the germline V gene are SEHNR and FQNEAQ (reference sequence). CDR3 length equals 16 residues. CDR3 bases: TGTGCCAGCAGCCCCGAAATTGGACAGAACACCGGGGAGCTGTTTTTT. It codes for CASSPEIGQNTGELFF.

The genes are TRBV12-3 or TRBV12-4 and TRBJ2-5; D gene uncertain. The CDR3 covers 13 residues. The ends were cut back, 4 bases at V and 4 bases at J, with 10 bases in the middle. This CDR3 reads CASSSFEGETQYF. Here the CDR3 DNA reads TGTGCCAGCAGTTCGTTCGAAGGAGAGACCCAGTACTTC.